These T cell receptor beta chains were read from a single sample in a study of blood T cell repertoires in COVID-19. The method was immunoSEQ multiplex PCR; TCRdb's version includes in-frame clones alone and lacks a portion of them. The sample has about 82,000 clones, around 85% seen once. The sample taken for sequencing was peripheral blood. The receptor source for this set is a man aged 80 or over with active or convalescent COVID-19. Both conserved end residues are part of each CDR3. Each record gives: J gene, D gene, clone size, V gene, CDR3 protein, CDR3 DNA. The D gene is left open where the match is weak. Expanded clones are given a class, and other clones once, few, many or no size at all.

TRBJ2-3 TRBD1 - TRBV5-1 CASSRGQGTDTQYF TGCGCCAGCAGCAGAGGACAGGGGACAGATACGCAGTATTTT
TRBJ2-1 TRBD2 - TRBV18 CASSPGTNNEQFF TGTGCCAGCTCGCCAGGGACTAACAATGAGCAGTTCTTC
TRBJ1-3 - many TRBV7-9 CASSLVSRAGNTIYF TGTGCCAGCAGCTTAGTATCCCGGGCTGGAAACACCATATATTTT
TRBJ1-5 - - TRBV6-1 CASSGRSGDSNQPQHF TGTGCCAGCAGTGGTCGGTCTGGAGATAGCAATCAGCCCCAGCATTTT
TRBJ2-5 TRBD1 - TRBV5-6 CASSWGQLGRETQYF TGTGCCAGCAGCTGGGGACAGCTAGGGCGGGAGACCCAGTACTTC
TRBJ1-2 - - TRBV5-1 CASSPVAGFGYGYTF TGCGCCAGCAGCCCCGTTGCGGGGTTTGGCTATGGCTACACCTTC
TRBJ2-2 - - TRBV5-1 CASSGTTGAGTGELFF TGCGCCAGCAGCGGGACGACAGGTGCGGGCACCGGGGAGCTGTTTTTT
TRBJ2-1 TRBD1 - TRBV5-1 CASSPRTGGGWDEQFF TGCGCCAGCAGCCCCCGGACAGGGGGCGGTTGGGATGAGCAGTTCTTC
TRBJ1-5 TRBD1 - TRBV19 CASSETGDSNQPQHF TGTGCCAGTAGTGAGACAGGGGATAGCAATCAGCCCCAGCATTTT
TRBJ1-1 - once TRBV4-1 CASSQAQEFEAFF TGCGCCAGCAGCCAGGCCCAGGAATTCGAAGCTTTCTTT
TRBJ2-1 TRBD1 - TRBV5-4 CASSPDRHNEQFF TGTGCCAGCAGCCCGGACAGGCACAATGAGCAGTTCTTC
TRBJ2-1 - - TRBV5-1 CASNWASKYNEQFF TGCGCCAGCAATTGGGCTTCAAAATACAATGAGCAGTTCTTC
TRBJ1-4 - - TRBV19 CASKSQPRTNEKLFF TGTGCCAGTAAGTCGCAGCCTAGAACTAATGAAAAACTGTTTTTT
TRBJ1-6 - - TRBV5-1 CASSFDSSSSYNSPLHF TGCGCCAGCAGCTTCGACAGCTCGAGCTCCTATAATTCACCCCTCCACTTT
TRBJ2-5 - - TRBV5-1 CASSFRGARKKTQYF TGCGCCAGCAGCTTCCGGGGGGCGCGTAAGAAGACCCAGTACTTC
TRBJ1-6 TRBD1 - TRBV7-3 CASSLYGTAGSPLHF TGTGCCAGCAGCTTATACGGGACAGCAGGGTCACCCCTCCACTTT
TRBJ2-1 - - TRBV7-7 CASSPRADYNEQFF TGTGCCAGCAGCCCGCGTGCTGACTACAATGAGCAGTTCTTC
TRBJ1-6 TRBD1 few TRBV6-5 CASSLTGTADSPLHF TGTGCCAGCTCCCTAACCGGGACAGCCGATTCACCCCTCCACTTT
TRBJ2-2 TRBD2 - TRBV10-2 CASATGGVTGELFF TGCGCCAGCGCCACGGGGGGGGTCACCGGGGAGCTGTTTTTT
TRBJ2-6 - - TRBV29-1 CSVLIRSGANVLTF TGCAGCGTTTTAATTCGCTCTGGGGCCAACGTCCTGACTTTC
TRBJ1-2 TRBD1 few TRBV6-5 CAVGQEPYGYTF TGTGCCGTAGGACAGGAACCCTATGGCTACACCTTC
TRBJ1-3 TRBD1 - TRBV11-2 CASSLSGTVSGNTIYF TGTGCCAGCAGCTTGTCAGGGACAGTCTCTGGAAACACCATATATTTT
TRBJ1-3 - - TRBV9 CASSPTGDIGNTIYF TGTGCCAGCAGCCCTACTGGGGACATCGGAAACACCATATATTTT
TRBJ2-2 - - TRBV19 CASSPPLAGEAGELFF TGTGCCAGTAGTCCGCCCCTAGCCGGGGAGGCCGGGGAGCTGTTTTTT
TRBJ1-2 - - TRBV11-2 CASSSGINYGYTF TGTGCCAGCAGCTCAGGGATTAACTATGGCTACACCTTC
TRBJ1-3 - - TRBV7-2 CASSFVQGTGNTIYF TGTGCCAGCAGCTTTGTCCAGGGGACTGGAAACACCATATATTTT
TRBJ1-5 TRBD1 - TRBV19 CASSLFGTGSNQPQHF TGTGCCAGTAGTCTATTTGGGACAGGGAGCAATCAGCCCCAGCATTTT
TRBJ2-1 - - TRBV5-1 CASTQQGPSSYNEQFF TGCGCCAGCACTCAACAGGGACCGAGCTCCTACAATGAGCAGTTCTTC
TRBJ1-3 - few TRBV19 CASSSYGNTIYF TGTGCCAGTAGTTCCTATGGAAACACCATATATTTT
TRBJ2-5 TRBD2 - TRBV18 CASSPPPSGRATIGTQYF TGTGCCAGCTCACCACCCCCTAGCGGGAGAGCTACCATTGGGACCCAGTACTTC